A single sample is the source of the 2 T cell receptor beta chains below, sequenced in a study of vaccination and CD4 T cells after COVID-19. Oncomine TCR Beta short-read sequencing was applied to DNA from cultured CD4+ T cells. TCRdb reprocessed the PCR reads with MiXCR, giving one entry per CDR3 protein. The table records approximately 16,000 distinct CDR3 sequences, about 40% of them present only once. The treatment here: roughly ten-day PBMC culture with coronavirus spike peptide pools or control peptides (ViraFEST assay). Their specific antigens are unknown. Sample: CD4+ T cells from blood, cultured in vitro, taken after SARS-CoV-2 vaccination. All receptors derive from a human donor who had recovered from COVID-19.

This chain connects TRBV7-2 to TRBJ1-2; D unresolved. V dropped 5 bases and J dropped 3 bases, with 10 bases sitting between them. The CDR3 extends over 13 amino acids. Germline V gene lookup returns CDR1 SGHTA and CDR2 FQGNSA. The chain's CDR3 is CASSPDPYYGYTF. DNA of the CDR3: TGTGCCAGCAGCCCTGATCCTTACTATGGCTACACCTTC.

The CDR3 region has the DNA TGCAGTGCTAGAGTGGCGGGTACCTCCTACAATGAGCAGTTCTTC. Its protein product is CSARVAGTSYNEQFF. The gene calls are TRBV20-1 and TRBJ2-1; tentatively, D is TRBD2 (5 bases). CDR3 length: 15 amino acids. The V gene's germline CDR1 is DFQATT and CDR2 SNEGSKA (reference sequence). The V gene lost 1 base and the J gene lost 0 bases, with 10 bases spanning the gap.